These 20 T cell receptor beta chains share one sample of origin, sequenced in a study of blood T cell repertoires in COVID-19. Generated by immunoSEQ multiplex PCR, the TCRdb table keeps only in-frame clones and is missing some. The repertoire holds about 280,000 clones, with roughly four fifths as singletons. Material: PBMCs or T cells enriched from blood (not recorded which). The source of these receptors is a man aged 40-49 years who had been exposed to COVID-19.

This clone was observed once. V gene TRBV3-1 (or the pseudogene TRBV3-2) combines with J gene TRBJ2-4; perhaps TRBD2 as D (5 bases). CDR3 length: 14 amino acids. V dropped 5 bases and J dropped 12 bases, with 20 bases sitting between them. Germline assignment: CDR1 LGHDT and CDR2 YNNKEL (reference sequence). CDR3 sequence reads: CASSIRGSLPNQYF. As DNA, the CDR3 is TGTGCCAGCAGCATCCGAGGGTCCCTCCCTAATCAGTACTTC.

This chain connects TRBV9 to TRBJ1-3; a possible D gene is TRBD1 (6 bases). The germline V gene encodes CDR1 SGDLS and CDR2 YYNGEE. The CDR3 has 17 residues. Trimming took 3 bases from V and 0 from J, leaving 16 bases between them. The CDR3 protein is CASSALGGPSSGNTIYF. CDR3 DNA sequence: TGTGCCAGCAGCGCTCTAGGGGGACCCAGCTCTGGAAACACCATATATTTT. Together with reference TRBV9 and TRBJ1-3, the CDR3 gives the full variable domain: DSGVTQTPKHLITATGQRVTLRCSPRSGDLSVYWYQQSLDQGLQFLIQYYNGEERAKGNILERFSAQQFPDLHSELNLSSLELGDSALYFCASSALGGPSSGNTIYFGEGSWLTVV.

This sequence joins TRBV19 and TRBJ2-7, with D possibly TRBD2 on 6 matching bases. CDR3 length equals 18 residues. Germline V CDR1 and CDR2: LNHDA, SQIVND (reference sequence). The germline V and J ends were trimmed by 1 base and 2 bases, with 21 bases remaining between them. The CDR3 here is CASSIAGRFLAKTYEQYF. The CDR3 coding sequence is TGTGCCAGTAGTATAGCGGGACGCTTTCTAGCGAAAACCTACGAGCAGTACTTC.

CDR3 sequence reads: CAWITGVEEQFF. The CDR3 DNA follows: TGTGCCTGGATAACGGGGGTTGAAGAGCAGTTCTTC. V usage is TRBV30 and J usage is TRBJ2-1, with D possibly matching TRBD2 (6 bases). V lost 4 bases to trimming and J lost 10 bases, with 14 bases between them. Per the germline V gene, CDR1 is GTSNPN and CDR2 is SVGIG (reference sequence). The CDR3 extends over 12 amino acids.

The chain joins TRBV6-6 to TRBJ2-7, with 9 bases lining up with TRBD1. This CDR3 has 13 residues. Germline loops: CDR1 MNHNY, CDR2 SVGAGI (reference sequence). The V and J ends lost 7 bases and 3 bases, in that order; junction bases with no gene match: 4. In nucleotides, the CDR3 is TGTGCCAGCACGGGACAGGGACTCTACGAGCAGTACTTC. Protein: CASTGQGLYEQYF.

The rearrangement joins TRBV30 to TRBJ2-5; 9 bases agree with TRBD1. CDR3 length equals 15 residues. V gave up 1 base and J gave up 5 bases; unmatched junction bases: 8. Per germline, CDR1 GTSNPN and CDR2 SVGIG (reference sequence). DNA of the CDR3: TGTGCCTGGAGTGCAGGGACAGGGTCGTTGGAGACCCAGTACTTC. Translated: CAWSAGTGSLETQYF.

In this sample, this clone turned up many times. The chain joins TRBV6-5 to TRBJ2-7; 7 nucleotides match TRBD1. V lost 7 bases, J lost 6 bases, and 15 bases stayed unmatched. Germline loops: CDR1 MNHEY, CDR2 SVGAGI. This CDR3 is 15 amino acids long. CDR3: CASTNVGTETGEQYF. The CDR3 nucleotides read TGTGCCAGCACCAACGTGGGGACAGAAACTGGCGAGCAGTACTTC.

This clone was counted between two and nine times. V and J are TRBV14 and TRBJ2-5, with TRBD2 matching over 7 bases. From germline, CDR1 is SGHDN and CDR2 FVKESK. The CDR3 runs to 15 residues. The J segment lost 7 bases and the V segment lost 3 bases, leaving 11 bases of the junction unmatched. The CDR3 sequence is CASSQGGGRGGTQYF. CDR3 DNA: TGTGCCAGCAGCCAGGGTGGCGGGAGAGGAGGGACCCAGTACTTC.

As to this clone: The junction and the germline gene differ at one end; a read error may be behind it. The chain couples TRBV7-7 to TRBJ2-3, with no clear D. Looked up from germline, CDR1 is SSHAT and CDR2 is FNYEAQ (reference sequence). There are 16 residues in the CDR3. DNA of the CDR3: TGTGCTAGCAGTCCTTTAGCTCAGACTAGCACAGATACGCAGTATTTT. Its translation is CASSPLAQTSTDTQYF. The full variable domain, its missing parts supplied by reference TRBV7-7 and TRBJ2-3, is GAGVSQSPRYKVTKRGQDVTLRCDPISSHATLYWYQQALGQGPEFLTYFNYEAQPDKSGLPSDRFSAERPEGSISTLTIQRTEQRDSAMYRCASSPLAQTSTDTQYFGPGTRLTVL.

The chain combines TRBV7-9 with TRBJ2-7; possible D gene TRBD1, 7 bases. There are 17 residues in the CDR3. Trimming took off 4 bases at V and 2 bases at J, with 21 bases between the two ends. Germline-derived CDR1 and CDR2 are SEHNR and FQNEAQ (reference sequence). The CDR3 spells CASSSMGGGGSPYEQYF. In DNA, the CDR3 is TGTGCCAGCAGCTCCATGGGTGGAGGGGGCTCCCCCTACGAGCAGTACTTC.

The CDR3 DNA reads TGTGCCAGCACCACCGGGACAGGGATCTACGAGCAGTACTTC. Translated: CASTTGTGIYEQYF. The rearrangement links TRBV6-5 to TRBJ2-7, with 9 bases fitting TRBD1. The germline CDR1 and CDR2 sequences are MNHEY and SVGAGI. V lost 7 bases and J lost 3; bases outside the gene matches: 7. The CDR3 is 14 residues long.

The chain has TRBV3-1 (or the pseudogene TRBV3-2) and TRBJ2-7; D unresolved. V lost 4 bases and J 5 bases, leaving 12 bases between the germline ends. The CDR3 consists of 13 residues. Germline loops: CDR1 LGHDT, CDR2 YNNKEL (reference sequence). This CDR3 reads CASSPSVPNEQYF. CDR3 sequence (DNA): TGTGCCAGCAGCCCAAGCGTCCCCAACGAGCAGTACTTC.

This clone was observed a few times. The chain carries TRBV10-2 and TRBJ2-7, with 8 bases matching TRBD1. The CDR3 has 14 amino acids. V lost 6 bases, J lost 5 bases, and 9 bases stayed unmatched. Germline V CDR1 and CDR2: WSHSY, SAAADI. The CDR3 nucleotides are TGCGCCAGCAGGTTAACAGGGGGAAGGAACGAGCAGTACTTC. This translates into CASRLTGGRNEQYF.

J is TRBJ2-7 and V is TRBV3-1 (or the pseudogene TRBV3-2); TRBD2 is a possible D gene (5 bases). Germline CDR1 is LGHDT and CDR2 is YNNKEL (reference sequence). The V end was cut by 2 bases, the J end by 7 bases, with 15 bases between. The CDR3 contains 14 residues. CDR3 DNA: TGTGCCAGCAGCCAATACGCCCGTCCGGGGGAGCAGTACTTC. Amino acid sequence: CASSQYARPGEQYF.

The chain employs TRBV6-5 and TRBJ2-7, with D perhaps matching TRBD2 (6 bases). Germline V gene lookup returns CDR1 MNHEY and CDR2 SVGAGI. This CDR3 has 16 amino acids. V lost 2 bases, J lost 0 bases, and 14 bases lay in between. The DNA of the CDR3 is TGTGCCAGCAGTTACCCATCGGCGGGGAGCTCCTACGAGCAGTACTTC. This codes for CASSYPSAGSSYEQYF.

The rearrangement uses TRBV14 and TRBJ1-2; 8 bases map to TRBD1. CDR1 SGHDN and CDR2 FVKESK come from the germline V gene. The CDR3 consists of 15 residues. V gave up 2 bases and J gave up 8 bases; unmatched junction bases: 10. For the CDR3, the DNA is TGTGCCAGCAGCCAACAGGGGGCCCGGTCAAGAGGCTACACCTTC. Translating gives CASSQQGARSRGYTF.

The CDR3 DNA sequence: TGTGCCAGCACTAGCGGGGAGTCCTACGAGCAGTACTTC. Protein product: CASTSGESYEQYF. The chain carries TRBV6-5 and TRBJ2-7; 9 bases fit TRBD2. V lost 7 bases, J lost 1 base, and 2 bases stayed unmatched. Germline V gene lookup returns CDR1 MNHEY and CDR2 SVGAGI. The CDR3 spans 13 residues.

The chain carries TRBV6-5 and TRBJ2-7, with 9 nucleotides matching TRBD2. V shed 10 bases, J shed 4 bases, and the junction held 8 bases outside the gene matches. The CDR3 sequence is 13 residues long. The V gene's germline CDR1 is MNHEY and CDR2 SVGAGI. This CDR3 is CATDSGRVYEQYF. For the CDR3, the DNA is TGTGCCACCGATAGCGGGAGAGTTTACGAGCAGTACTTC.

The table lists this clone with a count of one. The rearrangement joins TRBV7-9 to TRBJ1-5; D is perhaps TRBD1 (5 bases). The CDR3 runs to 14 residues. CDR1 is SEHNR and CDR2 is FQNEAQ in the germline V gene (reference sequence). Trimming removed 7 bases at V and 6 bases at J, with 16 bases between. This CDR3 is CASTSGDGGQPQHF. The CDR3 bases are TGTGCCAGCACAAGCGGGGACGGGGGTCAGCCCCAGCATTTT.

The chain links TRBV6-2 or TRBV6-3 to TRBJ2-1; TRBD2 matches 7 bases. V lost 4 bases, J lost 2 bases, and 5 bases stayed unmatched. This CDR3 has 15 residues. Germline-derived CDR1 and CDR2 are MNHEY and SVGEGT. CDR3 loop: CASSSGTTPYNEQFF. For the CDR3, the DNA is TGTGCCAGCAGTTCCGGGACTACTCCCTACAATGAGCAGTTCTTC.